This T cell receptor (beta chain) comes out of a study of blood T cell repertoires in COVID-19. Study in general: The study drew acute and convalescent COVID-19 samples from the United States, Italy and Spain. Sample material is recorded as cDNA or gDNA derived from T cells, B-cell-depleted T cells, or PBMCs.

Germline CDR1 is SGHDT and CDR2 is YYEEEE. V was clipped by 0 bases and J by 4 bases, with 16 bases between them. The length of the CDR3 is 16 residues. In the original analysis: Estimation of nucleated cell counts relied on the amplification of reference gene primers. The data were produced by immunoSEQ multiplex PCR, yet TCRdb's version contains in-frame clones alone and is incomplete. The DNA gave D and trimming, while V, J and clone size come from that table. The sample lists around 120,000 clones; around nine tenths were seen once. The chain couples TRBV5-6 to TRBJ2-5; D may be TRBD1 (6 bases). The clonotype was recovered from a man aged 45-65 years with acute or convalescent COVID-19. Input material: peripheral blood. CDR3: CASSLGLYRVGETQYF. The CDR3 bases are TGTGCCAGCAGCTTGGGCCTTTACAGGGTGGGAGAGACCCAGTACTTC.